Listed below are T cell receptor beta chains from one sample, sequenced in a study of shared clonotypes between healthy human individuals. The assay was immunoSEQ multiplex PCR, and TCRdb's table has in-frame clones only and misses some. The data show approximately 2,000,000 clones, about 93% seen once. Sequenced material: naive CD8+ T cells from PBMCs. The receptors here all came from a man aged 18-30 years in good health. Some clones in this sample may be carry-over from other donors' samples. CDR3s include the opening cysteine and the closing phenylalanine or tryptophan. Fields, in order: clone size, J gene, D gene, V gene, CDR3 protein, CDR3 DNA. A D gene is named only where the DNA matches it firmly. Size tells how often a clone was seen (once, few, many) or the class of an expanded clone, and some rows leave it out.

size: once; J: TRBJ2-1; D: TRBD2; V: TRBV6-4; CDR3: CASSERGGGYEQFF; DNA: TGTGCCAGCAGTGAACGGGGGGGCGGGTACGAGCAGTTCTTC
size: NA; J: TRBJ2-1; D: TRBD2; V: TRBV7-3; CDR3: CASSATGLAGREQFF; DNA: TGTGCCAGCAGCGCCACGGGACTAGCGGGGAGAGAGCAGTTCTTC
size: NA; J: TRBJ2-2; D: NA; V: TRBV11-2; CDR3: CASSSETGPGELFF; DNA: TGTGCCAGCAGCTCCGAAACAGGGCCCGGGGAGCTGTTTTTT
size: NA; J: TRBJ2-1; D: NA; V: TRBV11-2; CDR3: CASSHGGDSPGPEQFF; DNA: TGTGCCAGCAGCCATGGTGGGGACTCCCCTGGTCCTGAGCAGTTCTTC
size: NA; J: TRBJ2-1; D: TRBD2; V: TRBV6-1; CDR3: CASSEGLAGGPRNEQFF; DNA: TGTGCCAGCAGTGAAGGACTAGCGGGAGGGCCCCGGAATGAGCAGTTCTTC
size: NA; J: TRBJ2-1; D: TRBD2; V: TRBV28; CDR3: CASRQAGVIYNEQFF; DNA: TGTGCCAGCAGACAAGCGGGAGTAATCTACAATGAGCAGTTCTTC
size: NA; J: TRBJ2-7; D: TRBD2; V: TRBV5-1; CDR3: CASSGTSAYGNEQYF; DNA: TGCGCCAGCAGCGGGACTAGCGCTTACGGGAACGAGCAGTACTTC
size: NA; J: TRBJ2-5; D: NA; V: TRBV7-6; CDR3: CASSRRIQETQYF; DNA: TGTGCCAGCAGCCGACGGATCCAAGAGACCCAGTACTTC
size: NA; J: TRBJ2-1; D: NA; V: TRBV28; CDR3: CASTLRSGREQFF; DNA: TGTGCCAGCACCCTACGCAGCGGGCGGGAGCAGTTCTTC
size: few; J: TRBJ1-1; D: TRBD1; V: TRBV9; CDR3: CASSRTGGDPAFF; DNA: TGTGCCAGCAGCCGGACAGGGGGCGACCCAGCTTTCTTT
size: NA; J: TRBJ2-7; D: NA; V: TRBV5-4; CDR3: CASSPPAGWEYF; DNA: TGTGCCAGCAGCCCCCCCGCGGGCTGGGAGTACTTC
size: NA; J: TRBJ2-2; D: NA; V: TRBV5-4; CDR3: CASSHRALPGELFF; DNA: TGTGCCAGCAGCCACCGGGCCCTCCCCGGGGAGCTGTTTTTT
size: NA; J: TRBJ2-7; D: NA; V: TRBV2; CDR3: CASSQRSSYEQYF; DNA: TGTGCCAGTTCGCAGAGAAGTTCCTACGAGCAGTACTTC
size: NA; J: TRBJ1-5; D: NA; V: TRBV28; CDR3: CASSSFRGNQPQHF; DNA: TGTGCTAGCAGTTCCTTTCGGGGGAATCAGCCCCAGCATTTT
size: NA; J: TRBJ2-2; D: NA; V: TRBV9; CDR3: CASAAVTGELFF; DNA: TGTGCCAGCGCCGCGGTCACCGGGGAGCTGTTTTTT
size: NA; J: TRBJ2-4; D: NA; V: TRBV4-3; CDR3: CASSLDLGLAGENIQYF; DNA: TGCGCCAGCAGCCTCGATTTGGGGTTGGCAGGAGAAAACATTCAGTACTTC
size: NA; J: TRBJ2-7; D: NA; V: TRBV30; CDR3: CAWTGLGLRREQYF; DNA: TGTGCCTGGACTGGCCTAGGACTCAGAAGAGAGCAGTACTTC
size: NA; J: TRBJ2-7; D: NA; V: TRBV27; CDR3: CASSFGFSYEQYF; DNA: TGTGCCAGCAGTTTCGGTTTCTCCTACGAGCAGTACTTC
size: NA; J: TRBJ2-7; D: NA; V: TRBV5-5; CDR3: CASSSSYRDYEQYF; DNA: TGTGCCAGCAGCTCAAGCTACAGGGACTACGAGCAGTACTTC
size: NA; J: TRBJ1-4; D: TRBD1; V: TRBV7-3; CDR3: CASSSTYLGQYTTNEKLFF; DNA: TGTGCCAGCAGCTCAACCTACTTGGGACAGTACACAACTAATGAAAAACTGTTTTTT
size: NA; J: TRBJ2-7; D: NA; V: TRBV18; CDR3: CASSPTLTWDGSYEQYF; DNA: TGTGCCAGCTCCCCCACTCTCACATGGGACGGCTCCTACGAGCAGTACTTC
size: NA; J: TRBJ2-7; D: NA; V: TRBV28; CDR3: CASSLGESYEQYF; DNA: TGTGCCAGCAGTTTGGGGGAATCCTACGAGCAGTACTTC
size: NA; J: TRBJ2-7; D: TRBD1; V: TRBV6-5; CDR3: CASSYSIGQDSYEQYF; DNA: TGTGCCAGCAGTTACTCGATAGGACAGGACTCCTACGAGCAGTACTTC
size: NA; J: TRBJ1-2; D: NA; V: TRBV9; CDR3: CASSAHSGYTF; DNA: TGTGCCAGCAGCGCGCATAGTGGCTACACCTTC
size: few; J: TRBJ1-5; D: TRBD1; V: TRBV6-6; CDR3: CASSHRDRTDNQPQHF; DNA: TGTGCCAGCAGCCACCGGGACAGAACCGACAATCAGCCCCAGCATTTT
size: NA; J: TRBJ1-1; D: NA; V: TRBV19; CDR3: CASVQGNTEAFF; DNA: TGTGCCAGCGTACAGGGGAACACTGAAGCTTTCTTT
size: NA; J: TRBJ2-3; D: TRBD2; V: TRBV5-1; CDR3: CASSSLSGKETDTQYF; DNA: TGCGCCAGCAGCTCACTAAGCGGGAAGGAAACAGATACGCAGTATTTT
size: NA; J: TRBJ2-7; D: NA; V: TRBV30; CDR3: CAWSGGRGDEQYF; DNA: TGTGCCTGGAGTGGGGGCAGGGGCGACGAGCAGTACTTC
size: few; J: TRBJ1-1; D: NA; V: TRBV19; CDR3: CASSSGNTEAFF; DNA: TGTGCCAGCTCCTCAGGTAACACTGAAGCTTTCTTT
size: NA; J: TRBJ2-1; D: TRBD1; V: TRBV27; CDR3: CASSTTGGYNEQFF; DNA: TGTGCCAGCAGTACCACAGGGGGCTACAATGAGCAGTTCTTC
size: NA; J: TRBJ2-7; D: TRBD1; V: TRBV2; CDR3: CASRVTGQLTYEQYF; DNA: TGTGCCAGCAGGGTAACGGGACAGCTCACCTACGAGCAGTACTTC
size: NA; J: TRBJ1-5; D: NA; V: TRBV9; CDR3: CASSPPGRNQPQHF; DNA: TGTGCCAGCAGCCCCCCGGGCCGCAATCAGCCCCAGCATTTT
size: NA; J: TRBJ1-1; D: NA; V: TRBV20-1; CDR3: CSASNKGVAFF; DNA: TGCAGTGCTAGTAACAAGGGGGTAGCTTTCTTT
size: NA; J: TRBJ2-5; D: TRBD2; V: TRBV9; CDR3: CASSVGRLAGEETQYF; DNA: TGTGCCAGCAGCGTAGGTAGACTAGCGGGAGAAGAGACCCAGTACTTC
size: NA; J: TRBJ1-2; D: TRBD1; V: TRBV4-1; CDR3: CASSRFGQQGAWGYTF; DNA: TGCGCCAGCAGCCGCTTCGGGCAACAGGGGGCTTGGGGCTACACCTTC
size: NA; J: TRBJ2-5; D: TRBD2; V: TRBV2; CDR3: CASRVGSGLETQYF; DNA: TGTGCCAGCAGGGTCGGTAGCGGGCTGGAGACCCAGTACTTC
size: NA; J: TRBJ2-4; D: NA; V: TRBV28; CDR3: CASSLYGGWDGNQNIQYF; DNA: TGTGCCAGCAGTTTATACGGGGGATGGGACGGGAATCAAAACATTCAGTACTTC
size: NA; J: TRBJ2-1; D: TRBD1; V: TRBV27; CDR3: CASSTGQGASNEQFF; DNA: TGTGCCAGCAGTACAGGACAGGGGGCTAGTAATGAGCAGTTCTTC
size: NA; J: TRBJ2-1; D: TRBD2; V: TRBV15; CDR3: CATSPGLADNEQFF; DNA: TGTGCCACCAGTCCGGGACTAGCGGACAATGAGCAGTTCTTC
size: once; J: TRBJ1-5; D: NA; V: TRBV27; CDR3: CASRVTRGRHQPQHF; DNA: TGTGCCAGCAGAGTTACCCGCGGCAGACATCAGCCCCAGCATTTT
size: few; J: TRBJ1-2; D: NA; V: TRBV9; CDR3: CASSGSHWTNYGYTF; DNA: TGTGCCAGCAGCGGCTCACACTGGACTAACTATGGCTACACCTTC
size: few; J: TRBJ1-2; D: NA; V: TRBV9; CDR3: CASSVGGGGNYGYTF; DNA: TGTGCCAGCAGCGTAGGAGGGGGTGGTAACTATGGCTACACCTTC
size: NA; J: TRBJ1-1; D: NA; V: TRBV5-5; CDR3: CASSWPRRNTEAFF; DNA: TGTGCCAGCAGCTGGCCTAGGAGGAACACTGAAGCTTTCTTT
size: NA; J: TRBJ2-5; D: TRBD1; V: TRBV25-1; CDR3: CASSGTGRQETQYF; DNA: TGTGCCAGCAGTGGGACAGGAAGACAAGAGACCCAGTACTTC
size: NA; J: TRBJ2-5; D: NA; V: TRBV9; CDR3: CASSVGGPLLRETQYF; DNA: TGTGCCAGCAGCGTGGGGGGGCCCCTCTTGAGGGAGACCCAGTACTTC
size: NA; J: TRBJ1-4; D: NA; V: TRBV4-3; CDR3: CASSPWGSPNEKLFF; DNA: TGCGCCAGCAGCCCCTGGGGGTCCCCTAATGAAAAACTGTTTTTT
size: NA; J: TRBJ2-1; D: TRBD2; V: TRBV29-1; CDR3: CSVVLAFNEQFF; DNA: TGCAGCGTTGTACTAGCGTTCAATGAGCAGTTCTTC
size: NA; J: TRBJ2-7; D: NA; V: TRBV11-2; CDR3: CASSSGNYEQYF; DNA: TGTGCCAGCAGCTCAGGGAACTACGAGCAGTACTTC
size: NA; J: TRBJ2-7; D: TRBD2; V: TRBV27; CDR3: CAVSSGYSYEQYF; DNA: TGTGCCGTCTCTAGCGGTTACTCCTACGAGCAGTACTTC
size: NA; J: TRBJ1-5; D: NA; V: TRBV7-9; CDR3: CASSRQGQPQHF; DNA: TGTGCCAGCAGCCGCCAGGGGCAGCCCCAGCATTTT
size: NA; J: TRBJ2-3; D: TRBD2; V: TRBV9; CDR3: CASSGRTSGKVGSDTQYF; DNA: TGTGCCAGCAGCGGGCGGACTAGCGGGAAGGTGGGCTCAGATACGCAGTATTTT